This T cell receptor beta chain was sequenced in a study of memory CD4+ T cells and cytomegalovirus serostatus. Study-wide results and caveats: A US-trained random forest predicted CMV serostatus with median AUC around 0.9.

With regard to this clone: Its antigen is undetermined.

Germline values: CDR1 SGHAT, CDR2 FQNNGV. This CDR3 spans 14 amino acids. Trimming removed 6 bases from V and 3 bases from J, with 15 bases in between. Single viable CD3+CD4+CD8-CD45RO+ cells were sorted as the memory CD4+ T cells. Serum IgG to CMV pp150, pp28, p38 and p52 defined serostatus. CD4+ T cells were isolated by positive magnetic selection. Assay: immunoSEQ multiplex PCR; the TCRdb copy retains only in-frame clones and omits some. The sample consists of roughly 56,000 clones, roughly 80% of them appearing once. The genes are TRBV11-2 and TRBJ2-7, with D maybe TRBD1 (5 bases). The sample comprised memory CD4+ T cells from blood. The TCR comes from an adult in good health and CMV-seronegative. The CDR3 nucleotides are TGTGCCAGCAGTCCTACACACAGGATCTACGAGCAGTACTTC. Amino acid sequence: CASSPTHRIYEQYF.